These T cell receptor beta chains were read from a single sample in a study of cytomegalovirus exposure and HLA in healthy donors. Generated by immunoSEQ multiplex PCR, the TCRdb table keeps only in-frame clones and is missing some. Here the sample spans 100,000 to 150,000 clones, 80% to 90% being singletons. Specimen: PBMCs. These receptors were collected from a woman between 40 and 50 years old in good health and CMV-seropositive. Both conserved end residues are part of each CDR3. A D gene is named only where the DNA matches it firmly. Clone size appears in some rows only: once, few, many, or a class for an expanded clone.

J gene	V gene	D gene	clone size	CDR3 protein	CDR3 DNA
TRBJ2-1	TRBV15	TRBD2	-	CATSRLAGDEQFF	TGTGCCACCAGCAGACTAGCGGGAGATGAGCAGTTCTTC
TRBJ2-5	TRBV7-9	-	once	CASSLQLTGGETQYF	TGTGCCAGCAGCTTACAATTAACAGGCGGTGAGACCCAGTACTTC
TRBJ1-1	TRBV11-1	TRBD1	-	CASSSGTVNTEAFF	TGTGCCAGCAGCTCCGGGACAGTGAACACTGAAGCTTTCTTT
TRBJ2-2	TRBV29-1	TRBD2	-	CSVQGLAGALGGELFF	TGCAGCGTCCAGGGACTAGCGGGAGCCCTCGGCGGGGAGCTGTTTTTT
TRBJ2-5	TRBV30	-	-	CAWSIRSEETQYF	TGTGCCTGGAGCATCCGGAGTGAAGAGACCCAGTACTTC
TRBJ1-2	TRBV25-1	-	-	CASSESGGMVSLNYGYTF	TGTGCCAGCAGTGAATCCGGAGGGATGGTCTCTCTTAACTATGGCTACACCTTC
TRBJ2-7	TRBV10-3	TRBD2	-	CAISEVTSGNSYEQYF	TGTGCCATCAGTGAGGTTACTAGCGGGAACTCCTACGAGCAGTACTTC
TRBJ1-2	TRBV9	-	-	CASSARGQISGYTF	TGTGCCAGCAGCGCACGGGGTCAGATAAGTGGCTACACCTTC
TRBJ2-1	TRBV6-1	TRBD2	-	CASRGGSGKVEQFF	TGTGCCAGCAGAGGAGGGAGCGGGAAGGTTGAGCAGTTCTTC
TRBJ2-1	TRBV9	TRBD2	once	CASNGGGFGNEQFF	TGTGCCAGCAATGGGGGGGGGTTTGGTAATGAGCAGTTCTTC
TRBJ1-5	TRBV6-5	-	-	CASSYSKPGGNQPQHF	TGTGCCAGCAGTTACTCAAAGCCGGGGGGCAATCAGCCCCAGCATTTT
TRBJ2-5	TRBV5-4	-	-	CASHPRGETQYF	TGTGCCAGCCACCCCCGCGGGGAGACCCAGTACTTC
TRBJ1-5	TRBV30	-	-	CAWSLGVGNQPQHF	TGTGCCTGGAGTCTAGGGGTGGGGAATCAGCCCCAGCATTTT
TRBJ1-1	TRBV18	TRBD1	-	CASSPGQGLMNTEAFF	TGTGCCAGCTCTCCTGGACAGGGGCTCATGAACACTGAAGCTTTCTTT
TRBJ2-1	TRBV5-1	TRBD2	-	CASHTGGLAVFNEQFF	TGCGCCAGCCACACAGGAGGACTAGCGGTTTTTAATGAGCAGTTCTTC
TRBJ2-1	TRBV5-6	TRBD1	-	CASSFDRGSVNEQFF	TGTGCCAGCAGCTTTGACAGGGGTTCCGTCAATGAGCAGTTCTTC
TRBJ1-1	TRBV2	-	-	CASSDGGGTEAFF	TGTGCCAGCAGTGATGGGGGGGGCACTGAAGCTTTCTTT
TRBJ2-1	TRBV19	TRBD2	-	CASSRFGGRDNEQFF	TGTGCCAGTAGTCGTTTCGGCGGGAGGGACAATGAGCAGTTCTTC
TRBJ2-5	TRBV4-1	-	-	CASSQAGGQETQYF	TGCGCCAGCAGCCAAGCCGGCGGCCAAGAGACCCAGTACTTC
TRBJ2-1	TRBV5-1	-	-	CASSLRPQGTSNEQFF	TGCGCCAGCAGCTTGAGGCCCCAGGGCACTTCCAATGAGCAGTTCTTC
TRBJ2-4	TRBV10-3	-	-	CAISEWGGQQGGIQYF	TGTGCCATCAGTGAGTGGGGGGGACAACAGGGAGGCATTCAGTACTTC
TRBJ2-3	TRBV27	-	-	CASSRGLEQYF	TGTGCCAGCAGCCGAGGACTCGAGCAGTATTTT
TRBJ1-2	TRBV6-5	TRBD1	-	CASSRGTGSFLTF	TGTGCCAGCAGCCGAGGGACAGGGAGTTTTCTCACCTTC
TRBJ1-1	TRBV7-3	TRBD1	-	CASSTQGENTEAFF	TGTGCCAGCAGCACACAGGGGGAGAACACTGAAGCTTTCTTT
TRBJ2-2	TRBV6-5	-	-	CASSLGLSTGELFF	TGTGCCAGCAGTTTGGGACTGAGCACCGGGGAGCTGTTTTTT
TRBJ2-7	TRBV7-8	-	-	CASSLAPVSGEQYF	TGTGCCAGCAGCTTAGCGCCAGTTTCGGGCGAGCAGTACTTC
TRBJ2-1	TRBV4-1	TRBD2	-	CASSLRLAGGPGDEQFF	TGCGCCAGCAGCCTCCGACTAGCGGGAGGGCCAGGTGATGAGCAGTTCTTC
TRBJ2-5	TRBV7-9	TRBD1	-	CASSAGTGSQETQYF	TGTGCCAGCAGCGCGGGGACAGGAAGCCAAGAGACCCAGTACTTC
TRBJ2-7	TRBV6-5	TRBD2	-	CASSYAGRDRQYF	TGTGCCAGCAGTTACGCCGGGAGGGATCGGCAGTACTTC
TRBJ1-1	TRBV6-5	-	-	CASTEPGLAAEAFF	TGTGCCAGCACCGAACCCGGACTCGCCGCTGAAGCTTTCTTT
TRBJ1-5	TRBV27	-	-	CASSPDSIGRGNQPQHF	TGTGCCAGCAGTCCGGACAGTATAGGAAGGGGCAATCAGCCCCAGCATTTT
TRBJ2-7	TRBV28	-	-	CASSFPDYYEQYF	TGTGCCAGCAGTTTCCCTGACTACTACGAGCAGTACTTC
TRBJ2-7	TRBV4-2	TRBD2	-	CASSQGVFRLPGLADYEQYF	TGTGCCAGCAGCCAAGGGGTTTTTCGCCTTCCTGGACTAGCGGATTACGAGCAGTACTTC
TRBJ2-7	TRBV27	-	-	CASSLWGEPYEQYF	TGTGCCAGCAGTTTATGGGGGGAACCCTACGAGCAGTACTTC
TRBJ2-3	TRBV9	TRBD2	-	CASSVHLAGGGDTQYF	TGTGCCAGCAGCGTCCACCTAGCGGGAGGCGGCGATACGCAGTATTTT
TRBJ1-5	TRBV18	-	-	CASSGEESNQPQHF	TGTGCCAGCTCAGGGGAGGAATCCAATCAGCCCCAGCATTTT
TRBJ1-5	TRBV28	TRBD1	-	CASSLGQGTQPQHF	TGTGCCAGCAGTTTAGGACAGGGAACTCAGCCCCAGCATTTT
TRBJ2-3	TRBV6-4	TRBD1	-	CASSDDPGTGPDTQYF	TGTGCCAGCAGTGACGACCCCGGGACAGGGCCTGATACGCAGTATTTT
TRBJ2-1	TRBV15	-	-	CATADRQTSYNEQFF	TGTGCCACCGCAGACCGACAGACCTCCTACAATGAGCAGTTCTTC
TRBJ1-5	TRBV28	-	-	CASSLLSSSNQPQHF	TGTGCCAGCAGTTTATTGTCCAGTAGCAATCAGCCCCAGCATTTT
TRBJ2-7	TRBV30	-	-	CAWSRGPYEQYF	TGTGCCTGGAGCCGAGGGCCCTACGAGCAGTACTTC
TRBJ2-4	TRBV6-1	TRBD2	-	CASSEFKTSGTSAKNIQYF	TGTGCCAGCAGTGAGTTCAAGACTAGCGGGACCTCAGCCAAAAACATTCAGTACTTC
TRBJ1-2	TRBV28	TRBD1	-	CASSSPGQGSYGYTF	TGTGCCAGCAGTTCCCCGGGACAGGGGTCCTATGGCTACACCTTC
TRBJ2-7	TRBV27	TRBD1	-	CASQPLGGQGYEQYF	TGTGCCAGTCAACCCTTAGGGGGACAGGGCTACGAGCAGTACTTC
TRBJ2-7	TRBV30	-	-	CAWSVQIYEQYF	TGTGCCTGGAGTGTCCAGATCTACGAGCAGTACTTC
TRBJ1-1	TRBV5-8	TRBD1	-	CASSLGQGVYNEAFF	TGTGCCAGCAGCTTGGGACAGGGGGTATATAATGAAGCTTTCTTT
TRBJ1-3	TRBV7-2	-	-	CASSFFSGAGNTIYF	TGTGCCAGCAGCTTCTTCTCAGGGGCTGGAAACACCATATATTTT